Given below is one TCR beta chain in context. Sequencing used immunoSEQ multiplex PCR; TCRdb keeps in-frame clones, though not all of them. Of some 130,000 clones listed, 79% were seen once; the top ten hold around 4%. These data come from a study of blood T cell repertoires in COVID-19. Across the study: Samples of COVID-19 (acute and convalescent) were obtained from the United States, Italy and Spain.

V gave up 6 bases and J gave up 2 bases; unmatched junction bases: 7. This CDR3 has 15 amino acids. CDR1 SGHTA and CDR2 FQGNSA come from the germline V gene. The sequenced sample was peripheral blood. The TCR comes from a man aged 55 to 69 with acute or convalescent COVID-19. V is TRBV7-2 and J is TRBJ2-3, with TRBD2 matching over 8 bases. The CDR3 nucleotides are TGTGCCAGCAGGGGGGACGGGAGGGTCACAGATACGCAGTATTTT. Protein product: CASRGDGRVTDTQYF.